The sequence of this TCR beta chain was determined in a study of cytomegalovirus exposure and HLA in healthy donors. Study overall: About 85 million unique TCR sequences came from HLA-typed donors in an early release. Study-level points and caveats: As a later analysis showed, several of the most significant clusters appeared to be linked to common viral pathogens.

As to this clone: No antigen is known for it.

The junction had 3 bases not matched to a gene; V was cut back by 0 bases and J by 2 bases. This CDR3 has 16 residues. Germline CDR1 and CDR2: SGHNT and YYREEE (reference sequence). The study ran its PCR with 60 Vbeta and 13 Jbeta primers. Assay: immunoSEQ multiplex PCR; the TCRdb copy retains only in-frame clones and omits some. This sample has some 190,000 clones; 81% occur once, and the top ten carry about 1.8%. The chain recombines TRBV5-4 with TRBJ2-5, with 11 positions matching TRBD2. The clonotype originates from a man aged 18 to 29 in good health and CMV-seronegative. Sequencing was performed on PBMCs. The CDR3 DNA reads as TGTGCCAGCAGCTTGGAAGCTAGCGGGGGGCAAGAGACCCAGTACTTC. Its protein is CASSLEASGGQETQYF.